This is a list of T cell receptor beta chains from one sample in a study of blood T cell repertoires in COVID-19. The data were produced by immunoSEQ multiplex PCR, yet TCRdb's version contains in-frame clones alone and is incomplete. The sample carries around 63,000 clones, 86% recorded once. Material for sequencing was peripheral blood. The receptors were gathered from a woman older than 75 with acute or convalescent COVID-19. Both conserved end residues are trimmed from each CDR3. The size entry is marked missing in some rows and otherwise reads once, few, many or a size class.

TRBJ2-7	NA	TRBV4-3	ASSHPRNEQY
TRBJ1-3	NA	TRBV7-9	ASSPGDISGNTIY
TRBJ1-6	NA	TRBV3-1/TRBV3-2	ASSQGYLAGSPLH
TRBJ1-6	NA	TRBV2	ASKRDKPNSPLH
TRBJ1-1	NA	TRBV6-5	ASSSLVDTEAF
TRBJ2-7	NA	TRBV7-2	ASSFQGQVPYEQY
TRBJ2-5	NA	TRBV7-3	ASSLEGAGYQETQY
TRBJ2-7	NA	TRBV12-3/TRBV12-4	ASSLNRAYEQY
TRBJ1-5	NA	TRBV28	ASSLGGAANQPQH
TRBJ1-2	NA	TRBV29-1	SVQGPGDYT
TRBJ1-5	few	TRBV19	ASSTRDNNQPQH
TRBJ2-7	NA	TRBV7-9	ASSLAGGVRGEQY
TRBJ2-4	NA	TRBV2	ASSDAGGAKNIQY
TRBJ1-1	once	TRBV5-1	ASSLSPGGDTEAF
TRBJ2-5	NA	TRBV3-1/TRBV3-2	ASSQISGGETQY
TRBJ1-2	NA	TRBV5-4	ASSLNGVNYGYT
TRBJ2-1	NA	TRBV6-4	ASSTLPGSYNEQF
TRBJ1-2	NA	TRBV28	ASSFQGGYT
TRBJ1-2	NA	TRBV4-3	ASSQEGRGGYT
TRBJ2-7	NA	TRBV4-2	ASSQAIGTGYEQY
TRBJ2-7	NA	TRBV9	ASSVDVESSYEQY
TRBJ2-4	NA	TRBV15	ATSRDLYENIQY
TRBJ1-2	NA	TRBV5-5	ASSEGYYGYT
TRBJ2-7	NA	TRBV4-2	ASSQLGQGPAEQY
TRBJ2-1	NA	TRBV6-6	ASNPSGSVQF
TRBJ1-1	NA	TRBV9	ASSVATGQGAF
TRBJ1-2	NA	TRBV4-3	ASSQDTVYGYT
TRBJ1-2	NA	TRBV7-6	ASSPGGSRGYT
TRBJ2-2	few	TRBV2	ASRWAGNNGELF
TRBJ2-3	few	TRBV28	ATRTRGLGQGYTDTQY
TRBJ2-7	NA	TRBV3-1/TRBV3-2	ASSHRDREGEQY
TRBJ1-2	once	TRBV19	ASSIPQGGGNYGYT
TRBJ1-2	NA	TRBV30	AWSSGQISGGYT
TRBJ2-1	NA	TRBV20-1	SALDWEQF
TRBJ1-2	NA	TRBV9	ASSRQANYGYT
TRBJ2-7	NA	TRBV10-3	AISESRGGGYEQY
TRBJ1-1	NA	TRBV7-3	ASSLRATGTEAF